This passage covers 25 T cell receptor beta chains from one sample sequenced in a study of cytomegalovirus exposure and HLA in healthy donors. Researchers ran the PCR with 60 Vbeta and 13 Jbeta primers. This table comes from immunoSEQ multiplex PCR, and its TCRdb copy is limited to in-frame clones, with some not included. The sample holds 100,000 to 150,000 clones, 81% seen once. Sequencing was done on a sample of PBMCs. Receptors were obtained from a man younger than 35 in good health and CMV-seropositive.

The chain combines TRBV7-2 with TRBJ1-3, with D hard to call. The germline V gene encodes CDR1 SGHTA and CDR2 FQGNSA. The V and J ends lost 5 bases and 4 bases respectively, with 15 bases between them. The CDR3 loop spans 15 amino acids. The CDR3 nucleotides are TGTGCCAGCAGCCGATCACTTCGTTTCGGAAACACCATATATTTT. Its protein is CASSRSLRFGNTIYF. Full variable domain (rest looked up from reference TRBV7-2 and TRBJ1-3): GAGVSQSPSNKVTEKGKDVELRCDPISGHTALYWYRQSLGQGLEFLIYFQGNSAPDKSGLPSDRFSAERTGGSVSTLTIQRTQQEDSAVYLCASSRSLRFGNTIYFGEGSWLTVV.

A word on this clone: The same CDR3 also results from other DNA sequences found in this sample. The chain recombines TRBV5-6 with TRBJ2-3, with D perhaps TRBD2 (5 bases). The CDR3 loop spans 19 amino acids. Germline-derived CDR1 and CDR2 are SGHDT and YYEEEE. V lost 4 bases to trimming and J lost 2 bases, with 26 bases between them. The CDR3 DNA reads as TGTGCCAGCAGCCCACCTTTCGGCCCTTGGACTCCGTCCACAGATACGCAGTATTTT. As protein: CASSPPFGPWTPSTDTQYF.

The CDR3 DNA follows: TGTGCCAGCAGCTTAGCCGGGACTATCTACGAGCAGTACTTC. Residues: CASSLAGTIYEQYF. The gene calls are TRBV7-9 and TRBJ2-7, with 7 bases lining up with TRBD2. V shed 0 bases and J 3 bases; nucleotides not matched to a gene: 2. CDR1 is SEHNR, CDR2 FQNEAQ, per germline (reference sequence). The CDR3 spans 14 residues. The entire variable domain, with the rest obtained from reference TRBV7-9 and TRBJ2-7, is as follows: DTGVSQNPRHKITKRGQNVTFRCDPISEHNRLYWYRQTLGQGPEFLTYFQNEAQLEKSRLLSDRFSAERPKGSFSTLEIQRTEQGDSAMYLCASSLAGTIYEQYFGPGTRLTVT.

This clone was counted only a few times. The gene calls are TRBV25-1 and TRBJ1-1, with 12 bases aligning to TRBD1. Looked up from germline, CDR1 is MGHDK and CDR2 is SYGVNS. The CDR3 is 15 amino acids. Trimming cost V 3 bases and J 10 bases; bases outside gene matches: 9. As DNA, the CDR3 is TGTGCCAGCAGTGACTTGGGGACAGGGGGCCGGGGAGCTTTCTTT. The encoded protein is CASSDLGTGGRGAFF.

The chain has TRBV5-1 and TRBJ1-1; D might be TRBD1 (6 bases). CDR3 size: 16 residues. Trimming left V 3 bases short and J 4 bases short, with 19 bases between. The germline gives CDR1 SGHRS, CDR2 YFSETQ. Written as DNA, the CDR3 is TGCGCCAGCAGCTCGGCAGGGACAAAATTAGGCACTGAAGCTTTCTTT. Encoded protein: CASSSAGTKLGTEAFF.

This clone showed up just once. The CDR3 sequence: CASSQQGFDYEQYF. In DNA, the CDR3 is TGTGCCAGCAGCCAACAGGGTTTTGACTACGAGCAGTACTTC. This chain links TRBV5-4 with TRBJ2-7; the D gene is possibly TRBD1 (6 bases). Per the germline V gene, CDR1 is SGHNT and CDR2 is YYREEE (reference sequence). This CDR3 spans 14 amino acids. Trimming pared 4 bases from V and 3 bases from J, leaving 14 bases between.

This chain uses TRBV9 with TRBJ2-7; D unclear. The length of the CDR3 is 14 residues. Trimming left V 0 bases short and J 1 base short, with 8 bases between. Germline lookup yields CDR1 SGDLS and CDR2 YYNGEE. This CDR3 reads CASSVASVSYEQYF. The DNA for the CDR3 is TGTGCCAGCAGCGTAGCCAGTGTATCCTACGAGCAGTACTTC.

Comment on this clone: Other DNA sequences within the sample encode an identical CDR3. The J gene is TRBJ2-2, the V gene TRBV7-2, with TRBD2 matching 7 bases. The CDR3 has 19 residues. Germline V gives CDR1 SGHTA, CDR2 FQGNSA. V lost 5 bases and J lost 6; bases outside the gene matches: 21. CDR3: CASSPLWRRETSTPGELFF. Written as DNA, the CDR3 is TGTGCCAGCAGCCCCCTTTGGAGGCGGGAGACCTCTACACCCGGGGAGCTGTTTTTT.

This chain connects TRBV5-1 to TRBJ2-2; possibly TRBD2 for D (6 bases). The germline V gene encodes CDR1 SGHRS and CDR2 YFSETQ. The CDR3 runs to 18 residues. Trimming removed 3 bases from V and 5 bases from J, with 23 bases in between. CDR3 sequence reads: CASSSHSPRLGRTGELFF. CDR3 nucleotides: TGCGCCAGCAGCTCCCATTCACCAAGACTAGGGCGGACCGGGGAGCTGTTTTTT.

The genes are TRBV12-5 and TRBJ2-3, with D tentatively TRBD1 (6 bases). V lost 5 bases, J lost 0 bases, and 15 bases lay in between. Germline CDR1 is LGHNT and CDR2 is FRNRAP. This CDR3 is 16 amino acids long. The CDR3, as DNA: TGTGCTAGTGGTCTCGGACAGCTACAAAGCACAGATACGCAGTATTTT. Its protein product is CASGLGQLQSTDTQYF.

The genes are TRBV10-1 and TRBJ2-2, with D unclear. The germline CDR1 and CDR2 sequences are WNHNN and SYGVQD (reference sequence). Trimming stripped 5 bases from V and 5 bases from J, with 9 bases between. This CDR3 comprises 13 residues. CDR3 loop: CASSNSETGELFF. For the CDR3, the DNA is TGCGCCAGCAGTAATAGTGAGACCGGGGAGCTGTTTTTT.

V usage is TRBV27 and J usage is TRBJ1-1; 7 positions agree with TRBD1. V lost 7 bases and J lost 8; bases outside the gene matches: 10. The CDR3 extends over 13 amino acids. Germline V gene lookup returns CDR1 MNHEY and CDR2 SMNVEV (reference sequence). As DNA, the CDR3 is TGTGCCAGCACCTTATACAGGGGCGCCGAAGCTTTCTTT. Translation gives CASTLYRGAEAFF.

This clone was recorded once. This chain links TRBV30 with TRBJ1-2; D may be TRBD1 (5 bases). The CDR3 loop spans 14 amino acids. Trimming stripped 2 bases from V and 4 bases from J, with 14 bases between. Per the germline V gene, CDR1 is GTSNPN and CDR2 is SVGIG (reference sequence). CDR3: CAWSSETAVYGYTF. CDR3 bases: TGTGCCTGGAGTTCGGAGACAGCCGTCTATGGCTACACCTTC.

The V and J genes are TRBV6-6 and TRBJ2-1; 15 bases are a match to TRBD2. Germline V gene lookup returns CDR1 MNHNY and CDR2 SVGAGI (reference sequence). This CDR3 is built from 15 residues. Trimming cost V 4 bases and J 12 bases; bases outside gene matches: 7. CDR3 nucleotide sequence: TGTGCCAGCAGTTCGGGACTAGCGGGGGGCCGGTGGCAGTTCTTC. Its translation is CASSSGLAGGRWQFF.

CDR3 amino acids: CASSSDPGDYEQYF. The CDR3, as DNA: TGCGCCAGCAGCTCCGATCCAGGGGACTACGAGCAGTACTTC. The V gene is TRBV5-1, the J gene TRBJ2-7, with D maybe TRBD1 (6 bases). Germline CDR1 is SGHRS and CDR2 is YFSETQ. Trimming removed 3 bases at V and 3 bases at J, with 13 bases between. The length of the CDR3 is 14 residues.

The chain is built from TRBV5-1 and TRBJ2-2; TRBD1 agrees at 7 bases. V dropped 1 base and J dropped 3; count of bases not matched to a gene: 3. CDR1 and CDR2 from the germline V gene are SGHRS and YFSETQ. The CDR3 spans 15 residues. In DNA form, the CDR3 reads TGCGCCAGCAGCTTGAGACAGGGACACACCGGGGAGCTGTTTTTT. Its protein product is CASSLRQGHTGELFF.

This chain links TRBV7-2 with TRBJ2-5, with 7 bases aligning to TRBD1. The J call is doubtful: the DNA matches TRBJ2-7 better. This CDR3 is 16 amino acids long. Germline CDR1 SGHTA, CDR2 FQGNSA. Written as DNA, the CDR3 is TGTGCCAGCAGCTTCAACTTCCGGACAGGCCCCTACGAGCAGTACTTC. It specifies CASSFNFRTGPYEQYF.

The chain employs TRBV20-1 and TRBJ1-3; D gene unclear. Germline V gene data show CDR1 as DFQATT and CDR2 as SNEGSKA (reference sequence). V lost 3 bases and J 8 bases, leaving 8 bases between the germline ends. The CDR3 is 11 amino acids. The CDR3 spells CSASSVDTIYF. For the CDR3, the DNA is TGCAGTGCTAGTTCGGTCGACACCATATATTTT.

The chain combines TRBV10-1 with TRBJ2-3, with no clear D. V was shortened by 10 bases and J by 0 bases, with 11 bases between the two germline ends. This CDR3 region has 13 residues. Germline V gene lookup returns CDR1 WNHNN and CDR2 SYGVQD (reference sequence). This CDR3 reads CAKIYSSTDTQYF. The CDR3, as DNA: TGCGCCAAAATCTATTCTAGCACAGATACGCAGTATTTT.

The chain links TRBV19 to TRBJ2-7; TRBD1 aligns across 7 bases. The V and J ends lost 4 bases and 2 bases, in that order; junction bases with no gene match: 14. The CDR3 is made up of 17 amino acids. Germline CDR1 LNHDA, CDR2 SQIVND (reference sequence). CDR3 in amino acids: CASSKRDWTGLPYEQYF. The DNA for the CDR3 is TGTGCCAGTAGTAAAAGAGACTGGACAGGCCTACCCTACGAGCAGTACTTC.

The chain is built from TRBV27 and TRBJ1-6, with TRBD1 identical over 10 bases. Germline V lookup: CDR1 MNHEY, CDR2 SMNVEV (reference sequence). The V gene end was trimmed by 5 bases and the J gene end by 13 bases; junction bases not matched to a gene: 14. This CDR3 spans 16 amino acids. The CDR3 sequence is CASSPNPGTGESPLHF. The CDR3 nucleotides are TGTGCCAGCAGTCCTAATCCCGGGACAGGGGAATCGCCCCTCCACTTT.

J is TRBJ2-2 and V is TRBV5-1; a weak D match, TRBD1 (6 bases). Germline assignment: CDR1 SGHRS and CDR2 YFSETQ. This CDR3 has 14 amino acids. Deletions cut 5 bases from V and 0 bases from J, with 8 bases between. CDR3 nucleotides: TGCGCCAGCAGAGGACAGTCGAACACCGGGGAGCTGTTTTTT. Protein product: CASRGQSNTGELFF.

The V gene is TRBV7-2, the J gene TRBJ1-2; D is undetermined. V was pared by 5 bases and J by 3 bases, with 16 bases between. The CDR3 runs to 15 residues. Germline V gene data show CDR1 as SGHTA and CDR2 as FQGNSA. Here the CDR3 DNA reads TGTGCCAGCAGCCCCCGACTGTTCGGGGACTATGGCTACACCTTC. This codes for CASSPRLFGDYGYTF.

The CDR3 spells CASSARGGYTDTQYF. CDR3 DNA: TGTGCCAGCAGCGCTCGGGGGGGATACACAGATACGCAGTATTTT. The chain links TRBV9 to TRBJ2-3, with 8 bases that match TRBD2. Losses at the gene ends were 3 bases for V and 2 bases for J; bases not matched to a gene: 5. CDR3 length equals 15 residues. The V gene's germline CDR1 is SGDLS and CDR2 YYNGEE.

The V gene is TRBV4-3, the J gene TRBJ2-1; D call uncertain. Germline V gene sequence: CDR1 LGHNA, CDR2 YSLEER. V was trimmed by 3 bases and J by 0 bases, leaving 18 bases between them. This CDR3 is 18 amino acids long. DNA of the CDR3: TGCGCCAGCAGCCAGGCCCCGTTTGGCCAAAGCTCCTACAATGAGCAGTTCTTC. Translating gives CASSQAPFGQSSYNEQFF.